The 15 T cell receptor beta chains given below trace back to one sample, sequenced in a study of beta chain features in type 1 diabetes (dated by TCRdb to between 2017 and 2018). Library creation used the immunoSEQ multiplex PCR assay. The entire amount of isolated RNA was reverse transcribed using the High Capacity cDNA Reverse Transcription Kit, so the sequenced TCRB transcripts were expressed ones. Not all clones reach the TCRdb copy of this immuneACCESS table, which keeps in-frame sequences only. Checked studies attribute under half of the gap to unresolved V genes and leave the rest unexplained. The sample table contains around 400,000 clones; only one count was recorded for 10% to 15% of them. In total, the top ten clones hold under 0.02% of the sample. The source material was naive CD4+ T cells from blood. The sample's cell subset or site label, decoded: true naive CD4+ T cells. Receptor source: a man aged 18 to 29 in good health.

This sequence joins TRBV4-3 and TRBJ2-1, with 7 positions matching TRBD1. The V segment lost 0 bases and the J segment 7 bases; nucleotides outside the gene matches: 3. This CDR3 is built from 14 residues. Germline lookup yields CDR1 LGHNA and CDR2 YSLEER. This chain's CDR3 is CASSQDHRGNEQFF. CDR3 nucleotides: TGCGCCAGCAGCCAAGATCACAGGGGAAATGAGCAGTTCTTC.

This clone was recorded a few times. The DNA for the CDR3 is TGTGCCAGCCAAGAAGACGGGTACGAGCAGTACTTC. It yields the protein CASQEDGYEQYF. J is TRBJ2-7 and V is TRBV28; the D is unclear. CDR1 is MDHEN and CDR2 is SYDVKM in the germline V gene. V lost 8 bases and J lost 4, with 12 bases in between. There are 12 residues in the CDR3.

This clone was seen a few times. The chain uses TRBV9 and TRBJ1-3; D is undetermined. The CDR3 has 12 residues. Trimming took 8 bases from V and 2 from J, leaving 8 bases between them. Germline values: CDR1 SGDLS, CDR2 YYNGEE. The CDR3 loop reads CARDGAGNTIYF. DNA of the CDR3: TGTGCCAGAGACGGAGCTGGAAACACCATATATTTT.

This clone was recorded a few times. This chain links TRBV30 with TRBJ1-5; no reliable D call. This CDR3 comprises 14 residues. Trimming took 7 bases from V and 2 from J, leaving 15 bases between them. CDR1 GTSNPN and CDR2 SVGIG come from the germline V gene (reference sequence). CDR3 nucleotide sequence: TGTGCCTTTACCTACAGTAATGGCAATCAGCCCCAGCATTTT. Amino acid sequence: CAFTYSNGNQPQHF. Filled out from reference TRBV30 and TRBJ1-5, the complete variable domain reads SQTIHQWPATLVQPVGSPLSLECTVEGTSNPNLYWYRQAAGRGLQLLFYSVGIGQISSEVPQNLSASRPQDRQFILSSKKLLLSDSGFYLCAFTYSNGNQPQHFGDGTRLSIL.

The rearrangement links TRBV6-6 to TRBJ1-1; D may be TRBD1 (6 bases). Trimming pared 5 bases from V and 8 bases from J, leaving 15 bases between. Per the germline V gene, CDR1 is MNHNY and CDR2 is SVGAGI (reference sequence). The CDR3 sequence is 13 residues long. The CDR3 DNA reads TGTGCCAGCAGTCGAACCGGACAGACCGAAGCTTTCTTT. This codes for CASSRTGQTEAFF.

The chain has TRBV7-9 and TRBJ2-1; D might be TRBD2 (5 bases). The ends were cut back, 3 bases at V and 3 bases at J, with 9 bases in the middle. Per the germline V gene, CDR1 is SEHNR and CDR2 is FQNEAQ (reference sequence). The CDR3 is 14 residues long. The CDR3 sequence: CASSLYGSYNEQFF. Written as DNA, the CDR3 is TGTGCCAGCAGCTTGTATGGGAGCTACAATGAGCAGTTCTTC.

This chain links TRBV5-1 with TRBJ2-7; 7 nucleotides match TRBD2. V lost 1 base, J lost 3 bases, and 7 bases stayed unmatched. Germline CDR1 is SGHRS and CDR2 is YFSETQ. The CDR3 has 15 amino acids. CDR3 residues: CASSLSGTIGYEQYF. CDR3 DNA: TGCGCCAGCAGCTTGAGCGGGACGATAGGCTACGAGCAGTACTTC.

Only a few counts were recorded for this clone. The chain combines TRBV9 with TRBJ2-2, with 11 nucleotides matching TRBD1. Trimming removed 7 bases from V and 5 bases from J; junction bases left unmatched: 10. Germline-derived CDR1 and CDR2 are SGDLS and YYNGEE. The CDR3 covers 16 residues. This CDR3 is CASGPPGQGVTGELFF. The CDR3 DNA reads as TGTGCCAGCGGACCACCGGGACAGGGGGTTACCGGGGAGCTGTTTTTT.

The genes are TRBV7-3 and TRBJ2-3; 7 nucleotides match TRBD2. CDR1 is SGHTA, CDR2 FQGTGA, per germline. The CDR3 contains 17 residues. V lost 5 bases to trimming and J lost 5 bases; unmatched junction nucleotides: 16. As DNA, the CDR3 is TGTGCCAGCAGCCCCCTGGCTCTAACTAGCGCCCAAGATACGCAGTATTTT. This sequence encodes CASSPLALTSAQDTQYF.

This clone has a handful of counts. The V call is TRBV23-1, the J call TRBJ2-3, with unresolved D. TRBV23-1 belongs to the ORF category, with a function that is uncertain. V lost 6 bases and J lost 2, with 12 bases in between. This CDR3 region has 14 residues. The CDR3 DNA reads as TGCGCCAGCAGCCAAGTTCTGGCCACAGATACGCAGTATTTT. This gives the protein CASSQVLATDTQYF.

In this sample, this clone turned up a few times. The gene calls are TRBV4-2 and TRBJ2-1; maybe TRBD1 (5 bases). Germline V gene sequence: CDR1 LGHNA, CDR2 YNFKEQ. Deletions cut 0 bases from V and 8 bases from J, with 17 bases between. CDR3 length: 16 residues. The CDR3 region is CASSQDLQAQWDEQFF. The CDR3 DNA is TGTGCCAGCAGCCAAGATCTACAGGCTCAATGGGATGAGCAGTTCTTC.

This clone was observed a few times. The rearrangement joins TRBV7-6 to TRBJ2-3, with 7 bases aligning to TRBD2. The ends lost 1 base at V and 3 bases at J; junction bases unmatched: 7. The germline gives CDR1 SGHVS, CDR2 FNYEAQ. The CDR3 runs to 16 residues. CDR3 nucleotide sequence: TGTGCCAGCAGCTTAGAAGTCGGCGGGAGAACAGATACGCAGTATTTT. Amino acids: CASSLEVGGRTDTQYF.

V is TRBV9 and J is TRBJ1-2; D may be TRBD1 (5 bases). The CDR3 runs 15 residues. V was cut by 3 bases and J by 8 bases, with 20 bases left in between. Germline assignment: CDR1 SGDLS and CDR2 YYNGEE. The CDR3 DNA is TGTGCCAGCAGCGACAGACAGAGAACTTCCCGGGGCTACACCTTC. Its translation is CASSDRQRTSRGYTF.

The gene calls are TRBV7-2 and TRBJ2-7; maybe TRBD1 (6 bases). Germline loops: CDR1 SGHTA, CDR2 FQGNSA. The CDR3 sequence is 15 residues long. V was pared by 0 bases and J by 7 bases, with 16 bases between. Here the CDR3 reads CASSLAGDNRWEQYF. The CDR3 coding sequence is TGTGCCAGCAGCTTAGCAGGGGACAACCGCTGGGAGCAGTACTTC.

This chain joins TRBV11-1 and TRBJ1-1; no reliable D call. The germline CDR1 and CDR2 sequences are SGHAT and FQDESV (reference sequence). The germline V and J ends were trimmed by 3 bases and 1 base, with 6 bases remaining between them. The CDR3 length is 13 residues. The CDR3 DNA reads TGTGCCAGCAGCTTTAACACGAACACTGAAGCTTTCTTT. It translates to CASSFNTNTEAFF.